The clone carrying this T cell receptor (beta chain) has a handful of counts. Its antigen remains unidentified. PCR was performed using 60 Vbeta and 13 Jbeta primers. Method: immunoSEQ multiplex PCR; TCRdb's copy keeps in-frame clones and lacks some. The top ten hold over 6.5% of the sample, which has about 190,000 clones, approximately 12% seen once. The data originate from a study of cytomegalovirus exposure and HLA in healthy donors. Regarding the study as a whole: It was taken for granted in presence/absence analyses that sequencing depth across donors was roughly uniform. Differences between HLA loci emerged in a later analysis of TCR association rates, with DRB1 most and HLA-C fewest. According to a later analysis, most TCR beta chains associated with CMV appeared HLA-restricted.

The CDR3 covers 17 residues. Germline V gene sequence: CDR1 LGHNA, CDR2 YNFKEQ. Unmatched junction bases numbered 16, after V lost 0 bases and J lost 11 bases. The source of this sequence is a man aged 45-60 years in good health and CMV-seropositive. The chain has TRBV4-2 and TRBJ1-3; 7 bases fit TRBD1. The sequenced sample consisted of PBMCs. The DNA for the CDR3 is TGTGCCAGCAGCCAAGAACCGGGACAGCCAATGGCCCACCCCATATATTTT. Amino acids: CASSQEPGQPMAHPIYF.